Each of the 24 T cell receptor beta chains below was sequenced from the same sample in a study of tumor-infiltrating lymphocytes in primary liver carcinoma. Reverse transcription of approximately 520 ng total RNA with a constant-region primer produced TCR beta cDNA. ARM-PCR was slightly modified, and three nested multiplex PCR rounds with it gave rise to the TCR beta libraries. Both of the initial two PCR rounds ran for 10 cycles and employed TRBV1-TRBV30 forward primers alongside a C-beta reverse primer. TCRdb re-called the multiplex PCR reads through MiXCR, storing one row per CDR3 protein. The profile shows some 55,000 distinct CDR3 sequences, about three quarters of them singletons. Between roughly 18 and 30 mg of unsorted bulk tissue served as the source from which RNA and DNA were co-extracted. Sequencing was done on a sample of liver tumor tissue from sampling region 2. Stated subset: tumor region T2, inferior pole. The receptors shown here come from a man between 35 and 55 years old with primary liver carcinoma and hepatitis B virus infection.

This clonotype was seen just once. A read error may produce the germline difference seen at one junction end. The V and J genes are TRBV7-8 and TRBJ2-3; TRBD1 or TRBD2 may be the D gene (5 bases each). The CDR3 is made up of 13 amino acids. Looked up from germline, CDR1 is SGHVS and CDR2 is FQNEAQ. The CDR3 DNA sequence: TGTGCCAGCGGTGTAGTGGGACCAGATACGCTGTATTTT. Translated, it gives CASGVVGPDTLYF.

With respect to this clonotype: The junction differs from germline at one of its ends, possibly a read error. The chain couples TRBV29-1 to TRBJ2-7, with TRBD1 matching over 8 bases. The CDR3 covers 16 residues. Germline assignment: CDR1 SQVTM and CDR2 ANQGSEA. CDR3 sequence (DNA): TGCAACGTTGAAGCCCGGACAGGGACCCCCCCATACGAGCAGTACTTC. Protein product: CNVEARTGTPPYEQYF.

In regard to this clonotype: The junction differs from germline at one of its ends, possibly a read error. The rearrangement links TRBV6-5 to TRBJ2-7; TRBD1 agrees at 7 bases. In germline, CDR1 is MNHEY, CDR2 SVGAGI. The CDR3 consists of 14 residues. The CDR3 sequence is CASTPETGPYEQYF. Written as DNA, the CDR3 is TGTGCCAGCACCCCAGAGACAGGGCCCTATGAGCAGTACTTC.

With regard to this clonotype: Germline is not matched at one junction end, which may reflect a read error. This chain's CDR3 is CVSGPSSSYEQYF. CDR3 DNA: TGTGTCAGCGGCCCCTCCAGCTCCTACGAGCAGTACTTC. V usage is TRBV7-9 and J usage is TRBJ2-7, with a weak D call TRBD2 (5 bases). The germline V gene encodes CDR1 SEHNR and CDR2 FQNEAQ (reference sequence). This CDR3 region has 13 residues.

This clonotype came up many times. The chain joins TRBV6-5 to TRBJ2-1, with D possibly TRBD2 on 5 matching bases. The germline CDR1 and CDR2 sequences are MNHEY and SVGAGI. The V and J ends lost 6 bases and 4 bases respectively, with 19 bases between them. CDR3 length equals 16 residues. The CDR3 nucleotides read TGTGCCAGCAGCCCCACAGTACTAGAGTTGTACAATGAGCAGTTCTTC. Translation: CASSPTVLELYNEQFF.

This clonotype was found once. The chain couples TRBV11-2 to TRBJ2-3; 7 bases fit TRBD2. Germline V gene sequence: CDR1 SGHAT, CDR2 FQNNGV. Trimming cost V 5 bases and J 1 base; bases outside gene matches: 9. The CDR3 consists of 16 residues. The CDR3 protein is CASSPPTSNGTDTQYF. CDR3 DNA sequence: TGTGCCAGCAGCCCCCCGACTAGCAACGGCACAGATACGCAGTATTTT.

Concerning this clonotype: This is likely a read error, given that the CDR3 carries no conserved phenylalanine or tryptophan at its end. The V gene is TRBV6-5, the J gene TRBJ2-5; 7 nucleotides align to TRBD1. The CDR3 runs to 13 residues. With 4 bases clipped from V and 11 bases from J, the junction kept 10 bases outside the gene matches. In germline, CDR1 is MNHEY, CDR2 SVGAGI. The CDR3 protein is CASSLIPGQRQYL. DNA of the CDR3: TGTGCCAGCAGTTTAATTCCGGGACAGCGTCAGTACTTA.

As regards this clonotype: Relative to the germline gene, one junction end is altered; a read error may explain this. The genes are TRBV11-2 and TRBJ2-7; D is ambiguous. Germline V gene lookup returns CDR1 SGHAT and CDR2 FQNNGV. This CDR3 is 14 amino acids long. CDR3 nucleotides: TGTGCAAGCAGCTTAACCGACGGAGCCTACGAGCATTGCTTC. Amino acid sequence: CASSLTDGAYEHCF.

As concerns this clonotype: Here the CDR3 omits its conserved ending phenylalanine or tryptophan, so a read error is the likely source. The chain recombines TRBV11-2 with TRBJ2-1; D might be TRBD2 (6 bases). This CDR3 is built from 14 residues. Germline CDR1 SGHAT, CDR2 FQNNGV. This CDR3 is CANSSAGPGNEQFL. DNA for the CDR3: TGTGCCAACAGTTCAGCGGGCCCTGGGAATGAACAGTTCCTC.

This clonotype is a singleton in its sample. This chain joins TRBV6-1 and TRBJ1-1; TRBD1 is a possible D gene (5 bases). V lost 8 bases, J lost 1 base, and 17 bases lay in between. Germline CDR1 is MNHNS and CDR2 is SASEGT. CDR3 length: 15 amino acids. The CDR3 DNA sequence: TGTGCCAGCTGGGGCTGGGGGACGACGAACACTGAAGCTTTCTTT. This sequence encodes CASWGWGTTNTEAFF.

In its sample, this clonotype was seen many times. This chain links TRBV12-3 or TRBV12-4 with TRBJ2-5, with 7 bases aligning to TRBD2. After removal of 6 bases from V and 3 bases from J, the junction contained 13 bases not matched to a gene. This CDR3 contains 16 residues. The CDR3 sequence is CASSHTSAPQEETQYF. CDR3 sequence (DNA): TGTGCCAGCAGCCATACTAGCGCCCCGCAGGAAGAGACCCAGTACTTC.

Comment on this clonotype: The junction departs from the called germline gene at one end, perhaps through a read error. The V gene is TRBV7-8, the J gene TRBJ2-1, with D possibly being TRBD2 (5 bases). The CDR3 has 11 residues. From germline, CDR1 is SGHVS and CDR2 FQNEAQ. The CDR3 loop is CASSYRTSQFF. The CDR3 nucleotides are TGTGCCAGTAGCTATAGGACTTCCCAGTTCTTC. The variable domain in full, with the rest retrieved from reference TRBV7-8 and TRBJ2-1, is GAGVSQSPRYKVAKRGQDVALRCDPISGHVSLFWYQQALGQGPEFLTYFQNEAQLDKSGLPSDRFFAERPEGSVSTLKIQRTQQEDSAVYLCASSYRTSQFFGPGTRLTVL.

CDR3 in amino acids: CASNDSHEQYF. CDR3 nucleotides: TGTGCCAGCAACGATTCACACGAGCAGTACTTC. The genes are TRBV28 and TRBJ2-7; D not certain. This CDR3 spans 11 amino acids. Per the germline V gene, CDR1 is MDHEN and CDR2 is SYDVKM. V lost 7 bases, J lost 5 bases, and 9 bases lay in between.

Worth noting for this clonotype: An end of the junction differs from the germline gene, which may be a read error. Here the CDR3 reads CTSSRGTGDQPQHF. As DNA, the CDR3 is TGCACCAGCAGCCGGGGGACAGGGGATCAGCCCCAGCATTTC. V and J are TRBV4-1 and TRBJ1-5, with 10 bases aligning to TRBD1. Germline loops: CDR1 MGHRA, CDR2 YSYEKL. This CDR3 comprises 14 residues.

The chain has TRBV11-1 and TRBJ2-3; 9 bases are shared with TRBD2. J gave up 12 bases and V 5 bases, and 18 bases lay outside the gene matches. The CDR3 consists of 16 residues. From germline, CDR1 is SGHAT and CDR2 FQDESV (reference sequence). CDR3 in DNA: TGTGCCAGCAGCCTCGGGACTAGCACACGAACAGATGCACAGTATTTT. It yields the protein CASSLGTSTRTDAQYF.

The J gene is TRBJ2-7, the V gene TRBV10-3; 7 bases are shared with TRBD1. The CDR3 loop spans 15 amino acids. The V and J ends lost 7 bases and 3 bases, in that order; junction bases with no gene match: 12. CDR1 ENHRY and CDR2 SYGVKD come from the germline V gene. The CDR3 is CAINDRGGSFYEQYF. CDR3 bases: TGTGCCATCAATGATCGAGGGGGCAGCTTCTACGAGCAGTACTTC.

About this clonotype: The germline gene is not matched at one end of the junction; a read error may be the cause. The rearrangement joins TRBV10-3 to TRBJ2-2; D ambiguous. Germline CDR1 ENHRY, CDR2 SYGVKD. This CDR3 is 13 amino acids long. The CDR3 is CAIARTNIGELFF. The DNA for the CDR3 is TGTGCCATCGCAAGGACGAACATCGGGGAGCTGTTTTTT.

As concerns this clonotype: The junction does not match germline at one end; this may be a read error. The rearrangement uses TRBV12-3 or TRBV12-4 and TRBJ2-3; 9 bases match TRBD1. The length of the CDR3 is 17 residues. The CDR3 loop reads CASGLGQGPSSTDTQYF. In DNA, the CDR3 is TGTGCCAGCGGTTTGGGACAGGGACCTTCTAGTACAGATACGCAGTATTTT.

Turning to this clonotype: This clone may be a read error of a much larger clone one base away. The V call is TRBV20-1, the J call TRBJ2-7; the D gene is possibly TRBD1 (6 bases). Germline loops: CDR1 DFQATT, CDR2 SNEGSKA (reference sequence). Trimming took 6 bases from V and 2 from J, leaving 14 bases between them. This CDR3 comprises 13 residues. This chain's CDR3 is CSASRDNTYEQYF. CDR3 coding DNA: TGCAGTGCCTCAAGGGACAACACCTACGAGCAGTACTTC.

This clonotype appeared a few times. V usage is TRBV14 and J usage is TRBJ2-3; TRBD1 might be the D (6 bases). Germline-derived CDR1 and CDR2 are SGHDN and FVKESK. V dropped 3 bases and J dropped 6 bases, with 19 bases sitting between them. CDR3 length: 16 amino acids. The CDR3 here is CASSQDLQGDGDTQYF. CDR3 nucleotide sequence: TGTGCCAGCAGCCAGGATCTACAGGGAGACGGGGATACGCAGTATTTT.

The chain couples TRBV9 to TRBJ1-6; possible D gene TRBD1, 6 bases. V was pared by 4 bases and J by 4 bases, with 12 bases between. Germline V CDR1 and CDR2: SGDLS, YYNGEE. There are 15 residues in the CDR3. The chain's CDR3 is CASSITDSYNSPLHF. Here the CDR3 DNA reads TGTGCCAGCAGCATTACGGACAGTTATAATTCACCCCTCCACTTT.

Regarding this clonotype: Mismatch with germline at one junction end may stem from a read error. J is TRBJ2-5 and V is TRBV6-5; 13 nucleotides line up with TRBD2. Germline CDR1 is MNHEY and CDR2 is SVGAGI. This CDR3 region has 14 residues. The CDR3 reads CVSSLGTSGKTQYF. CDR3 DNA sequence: TGTGTCAGCAGCCTAGGGACTAGCGGGAAGACTCAGTACTTC.

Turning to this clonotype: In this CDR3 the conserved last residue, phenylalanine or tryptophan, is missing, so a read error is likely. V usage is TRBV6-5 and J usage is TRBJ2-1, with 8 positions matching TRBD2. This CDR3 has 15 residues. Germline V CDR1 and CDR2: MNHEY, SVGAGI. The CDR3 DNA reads TGTGCCAGCAGTTACAGGAGCGGGAGCTACAATGACCAGTTCTTA. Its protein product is CASSYRSGSYNDQFL.

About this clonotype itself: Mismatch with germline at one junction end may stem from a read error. The CDR3 loop is CASSSLFRMSTNTQYF. The CDR3 bases are TGTGCCAGCAGTTCCCTCTTCAGGATGAGCACAAATACGCAGTATTTT. The chain combines TRBV6-2 or TRBV6-3 with TRBJ2-3; no clear D gene. Germline loops: CDR1 MNHEY, CDR2 SVGEGT. The CDR3 is 16 residues long.